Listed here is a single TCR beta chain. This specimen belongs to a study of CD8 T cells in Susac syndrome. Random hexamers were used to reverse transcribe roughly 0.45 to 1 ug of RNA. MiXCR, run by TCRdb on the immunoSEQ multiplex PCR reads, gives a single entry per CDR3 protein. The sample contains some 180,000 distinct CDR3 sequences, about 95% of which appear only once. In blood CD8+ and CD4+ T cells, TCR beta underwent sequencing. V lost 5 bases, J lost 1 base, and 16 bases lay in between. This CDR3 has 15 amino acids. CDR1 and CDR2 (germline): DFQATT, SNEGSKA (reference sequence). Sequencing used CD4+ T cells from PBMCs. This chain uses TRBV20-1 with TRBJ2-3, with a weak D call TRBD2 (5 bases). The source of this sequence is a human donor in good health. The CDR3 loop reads CSAPHIATRTDTQYF. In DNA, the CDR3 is TGCAGTGCTCCTCATATAGCGACTCGCACAGATACGCAGTATTTT.